A selection of T cell receptor beta chains follows, all from one sample in a study of CD8 T cells in ankylosing spondylitis. TCRdb recomputed calls from the 5' RACE reads with MiXCR, one row per CDR3 protein. The table lists some 290,000 distinct CDR3 sequences, about 20% of them singletons, with roughly 7.3% in the top ten. Sequencing was done on a sample of blood, either unsorted or a sorted T cell fraction (not recorded which). The receptors were sampled from a male donor with ankylosing spondylitis or in good health (not recorded which). Each CDR3 is given without its conserved first and last residue. The order of the fields is V gene, CDR3 length, CDR3 protein.

v_gene: TRBV11-2
len: 15
CDR3aa: ASSLSGLADHKNIQY

v_gene: TRBV4-1
len: 12
CDR3aa: ASSQPLGQRLQY

v_gene: TRBV5-1
len: 13
CDR3aa: ASSLVQGLYNEQF

v_gene: TRBV11-1
len: 17
CDR3aa: ASSLGTSPYRTGANVLT

v_gene: TRBV3-1
len: 13
CDR3aa: ATCQDMGTGSSYT

v_gene: TRBV20-1
len: 14
CDR3aa: SARGGGVSSYNEQF

v_gene: TRBV6-1
len: 12
CDR3aa: ASSDRGRVYGYT

v_gene: TRBV5-1
len: 10
CDR3aa: ASSPNTETQY

v_gene: TRBV20-1
len: 12
CDR3aa: SARTGVAQETQY

v_gene: TRBV3-1
len: 12
CDR3aa: ASSPRASSGGAF

v_gene: TRBV4-2
len: 13
CDR3aa: ASSQGTSGPDTQY

v_gene: TRBV12-3/TRBV12-4
len: 14
CDR3aa: ASRLGPAVNQETQY

v_gene: TRBV6-2/TRBV6-3
len: 15
CDR3aa: ASSYSNPTGLYQPQH

v_gene: TRBV6-5
len: 15
CDR3aa: ASSYRPGTSGTDTQY

v_gene: TRBV28
len: 13
CDR3aa: ASSEPNRVGNIQY

v_gene: TRBV12-3/TRBV12-4
len: 13
CDR3aa: ASSFGGGATGELF

v_gene: TRBV12-3/TRBV12-4
len: 10
CDR3aa: ASSSDRVQLF

v_gene: TRBV5-1
len: 19
CDR3aa: ASSNRRIWGNPTSSGNTIY

v_gene: TRBV12-3/TRBV12-4
len: 14
CDR3aa: ASSFRQGWNYNEQF

v_gene: TRBV6-5
len: 12
CDR3aa: ASSYSTQLVEQF

v_gene: TRBV2
len: 12
CDR3aa: ASSQQLMNTEAF

v_gene: TRBV5-1
len: 15
CDR3aa: ASSPSGTGWAGDTQY

v_gene: TRBV5-1
len: 12
CDR3aa: ASSIGRLADTQY

v_gene: TRBV5-5
len: 12
CDR3aa: ASSVQGATGELF

v_gene: TRBV12-3/TRBV12-4
len: 13
CDR3aa: ASSFRTVNTGELF

v_gene: TRBV29-1
len: 12
CDR3aa: SAASWEGFNEQF

v_gene: TRBV11-2
len: 11
CDR3aa: ASSFTRFVEQF

v_gene: TRBV5-4
len: 11
CDR3aa: ASSLSRTDTQY

v_gene: TRBV12-5
len: 13
CDR3aa: ASGLEWTGKETQY

v_gene: TRBV18
len: 12
CDR3aa: ASSPLPDPHTQY

v_gene: TRBV19
len: 13
CDR3aa: ASSPGTGRTDTQY

v_gene: TRBV7-8
len: 15
CDR3aa: ASSLEGGGESNQPQH